One and the same sample provided the 9 T cell receptor beta chains below, sequenced in a study of T cell responses to AZD1222 COVID-19 vaccine (TCRdb year 2021). The library came from the immunoSEQ multiplex PCR assay. This is the immuneACCESS table as TCRdb keeps it, with only in-frame sequences that have V and J called. A part of the clones is gone; compared with another copy, unresolved V genes explain less than half, and the rest is unexplained. This sample comprises fewer than 100,000 clones, approximately 92% of them detected only once. The ten largest clonotypes hold more than 9.5% of the sample. Explained via the paper, the time point label denotes: baseline before first vaccination. Here the sequenced sample was peripheral blood, taken on day 0 of AZD1222 vaccination. The receptors here all came from an adult in good health.

This clone was picked up one time. This rearrangement joins TRBV3-1 (or the pseudogene TRBV3-2) to TRBJ2-1; 8 bases match TRBD2. The V gene's germline CDR1 is LGHDT and CDR2 YNNKEL (reference sequence). J gave up 4 bases and V 4 bases, and 6 bases lay outside the gene matches. CDR3 length: 15 residues. CDR3 residues: CASSPLAGVYNEQFF. Written as DNA, the CDR3 is TGTGCCAGCAGCCCCCTAGCGGGCGTTTACAATGAGCAGTTCTTC.

This clone occurred once. The V and J genes are TRBV3-1 (or the pseudogene TRBV3-2) and TRBJ2-6, with D unresolved. Germline lookup yields CDR1 LGHDT and CDR2 YNNKEL (reference sequence). The germline V and J ends were trimmed by 4 bases and 2 bases, with 9 bases remaining between them. The CDR3 contains 15 residues. The CDR3 DNA reads as TGTGCCAGCAGCCGAAGTGGGACTGGGGCCAACGTCCTGACTTTC. Translating gives CASSRSGTGANVLTF.

Written as DNA, the CDR3 is TGTGCCAGCAGCCAAGATTTCGGGAATTCACCCCTCCACTTT. As protein: CASSQDFGNSPLHF. This chain links TRBV3-1 (or the pseudogene TRBV3-2) with TRBJ1-6; D uncertain. The CDR3 is 14 residues long. Germline V gene sequence: CDR1 LGHDT, CDR2 YNNKEL (reference sequence). Deletions cut 0 bases from V and 7 bases from J, with 7 bases between.

The chain links TRBV10-3 to TRBJ2-7, with 8 bases lining up with TRBD2. Trimming at V came to 0 bases and at J to 5 bases, leaving 6 bases not matched to a gene. The CDR3 contains 15 residues. Germline lookup yields CDR1 ENHRY and CDR2 SYGVKD. CDR3 amino acids: CAISESLADWDEQYF. DNA of the CDR3: TGTGCCATCAGTGAGTCACTAGCGGATTGGGACGAGCAGTACTTC.

This clone was counted a single time. This chain connects TRBV14 to TRBJ2-7; 13 bases map to TRBD2. V lost 1 base, J lost 4 bases, and 1 base stayed unmatched. The germline CDR1 and CDR2 sequences are SGHDN and FVKESK. The CDR3 spans 15 residues. CDR3 sequence (DNA): TGTGCCAGCAGCCAAGGACTAGCGGGGGGATACGAGCAGTACTTC. Translated, it gives CASSQGLAGGYEQYF. The full variable domain, with the rest looked up from reference TRBV14 and TRBJ2-7, is EAGVTQFPSHSVIEKGQTVTLRCDPISGHDNLYWYRRVMGKEIKFLLHFVKESKQDESGMPNNRFLAERTGGTYSTLKVQPAELEDSGVYFCASSQGLAGGYEQYFGPGTRLTVT.

The rearrangement joins TRBV6-4 to TRBJ2-7; possibly TRBD1 for D (5 bases). The CDR3 is 13 residues long. CDR1 MRHNA and CDR2 SNTAGT come from the germline V gene. Trimming took off 0 bases at V and 4 bases at J, with 7 bases between the two ends. The CDR3, as DNA: TGTGCCAGCAGTGACTCGGCAGGGTACGAGCAGTACTTC. Translation gives CASSDSAGYEQYF.

This clone was recorded once. The V gene is TRBV3-1 (or the pseudogene TRBV3-2), the J gene TRBJ2-3, with a weak D call TRBD2 (6 bases). The V end lost 4 bases, the J end lost 0 bases, and 11 bases lay between the germline ends. The CDR3 loop spans 15 amino acids. Germline V gene sequence: CDR1 LGHDT, CDR2 YNNKEL (reference sequence). The chain's CDR3 is CASSLGGTSTDTQYF. The CDR3 DNA reads as TGTGCCAGCAGCCTGGGAGGCACTAGCACAGATACGCAGTATTTT.

In this sample, this clone turned up once. The gene calls are TRBV6-6 and TRBJ1-1; D is possibly TRBD1 (5 bases). The CDR3 sequence is 15 residues long. CDR1 is MNHNY, CDR2 SVGAGI, per germline (reference sequence). Between the trimmed V and J ends, which lost 0 bases and 1 base, there was a span of 9 bases. The CDR3 region has the DNA TGTGCCAGCAGTTACTCGGCAGGGTGGAACACTGAAGCTTTCTTT. Its translation is CASSYSAGWNTEAFF.

The J gene is TRBJ1-2, the V gene TRBV3-1 (or the pseudogene TRBV3-2); weak D call: TRBD1 (6 bases). V was clipped by 0 bases and J by 2 bases, with 13 bases between them. Germline V gene data show CDR1 as LGHDT and CDR2 as YNNKEL (reference sequence). This CDR3 comprises 16 residues. CDR3 loop: CASSQEGQTLNYGYTF. For the CDR3, the DNA is TGTGCCAGCAGCCAAGAAGGACAGACTTTAAACTATGGCTACACCTTC.